This T cell receptor beta chain was recovered during a study of Ad26.COV2.S vaccination and SARS-CoV-2 variants. Study-level information: Ad26.COV2.S shots went into the muscle once or twice, 56 days apart. Overall study results and limits: Total responses of T cells may have been underestimated by the analyses of TCR breadth and depth. Reportedly, spike-specific CD8+ and CD4+ T cell responses achieved substantial breadth once vaccination had taken place.

As concerns this clone: Antigen unknown.

Clones were read by immunoSEQ multiplex PCR, and TCRdb kept only the in-frame ones, dropping some. Seen here are hundreds of thousands of clones, about 88% observed once, and the top ten hold 3% to 4%. Treatment specified: some 19 received Ad26.COV2.S at low or high dose, single or two shots; 5 received placebo; per-sample allocation not given. Sampling happened 63 days after the first vaccine or placebo injection. Vaccination employed an Ad26 vector expressing the Wuhan-strain SARS-CoV-2 spike. This CDR3 has 12 residues. Germline V gene lookup returns CDR1 MDHEN and CDR2 SYDVKM. Trimming removed 5 bases from V and 5 bases from J, with 9 bases in between.

This receptor was identified in a person between 18 and 60 years old who received the Ad26.COV2.S COVID-19 vaccine or a placebo. The chain is built from TRBV28 and TRBJ1-2; possible D gene TRBD1, 6 bases. The sample here was peripheral blood, taken in a trial of Ad26.COV2.S vaccine versus placebo. The CDR3 coding sequence is TGTGCCAGCAGTACAGGGACTTATGGCTACACCTTC. Amino acids: CASSTGTYGYTF.